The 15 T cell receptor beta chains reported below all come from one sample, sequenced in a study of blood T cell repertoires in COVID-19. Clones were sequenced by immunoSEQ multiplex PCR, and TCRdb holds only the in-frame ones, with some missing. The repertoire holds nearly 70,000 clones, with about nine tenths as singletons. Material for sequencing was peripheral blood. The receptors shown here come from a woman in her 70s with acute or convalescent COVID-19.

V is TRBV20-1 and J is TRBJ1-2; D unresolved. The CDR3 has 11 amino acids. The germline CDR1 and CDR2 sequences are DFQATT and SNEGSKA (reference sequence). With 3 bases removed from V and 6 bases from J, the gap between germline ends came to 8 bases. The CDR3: CSASYPDGYTF. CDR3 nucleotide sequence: TGCAGTGCTAGTTACCCGGATGGCTACACCTTC.

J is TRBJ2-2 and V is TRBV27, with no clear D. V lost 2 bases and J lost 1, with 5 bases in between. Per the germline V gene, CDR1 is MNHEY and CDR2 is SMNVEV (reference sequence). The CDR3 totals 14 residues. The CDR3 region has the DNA TGTGCCAGCAGTTTACGCAGGAACACCGGGGAGCTGTTTTTT. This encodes CASSLRRNTGELFF.

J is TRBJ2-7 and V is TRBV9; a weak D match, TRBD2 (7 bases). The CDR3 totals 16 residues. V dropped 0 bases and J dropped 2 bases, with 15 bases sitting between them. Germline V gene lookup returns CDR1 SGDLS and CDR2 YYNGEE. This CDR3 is CASSVAGGGQTYEQYF. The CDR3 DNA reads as TGTGCCAGCAGCGTAGCTGGGGGGGGGCAGACCTACGAGCAGTACTTC. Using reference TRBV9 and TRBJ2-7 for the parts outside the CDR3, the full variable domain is DSGVTQTPKHLITATGQRVTLRCSPRSGDLSVYWYQQSLDQGLQFLIQYYNGEERAKGNILERFSAQQFPDLHSELNLSSLELGDSALYFCASSVAGGGQTYEQYFGPGTRLTVT.

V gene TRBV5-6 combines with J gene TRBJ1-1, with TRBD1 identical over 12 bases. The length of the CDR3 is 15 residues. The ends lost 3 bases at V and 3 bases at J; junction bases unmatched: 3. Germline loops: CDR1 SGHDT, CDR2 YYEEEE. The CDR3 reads CASSSRDRGHTEAFF. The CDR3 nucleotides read TGTGCCAGCAGCTCCAGGGACAGGGGGCACACTGAAGCTTTCTTT. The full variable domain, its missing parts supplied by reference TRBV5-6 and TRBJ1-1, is DAGVTQSPTHLIKTRGQQVTLRCSPKSGHDTVSWYQQALGQGPQFIFQYYEEEERQRGNFPDRFSGHQFPNYSSELNVNALLLGDSALYLCASSSRDRGHTEAFFGQGTRLTVV.

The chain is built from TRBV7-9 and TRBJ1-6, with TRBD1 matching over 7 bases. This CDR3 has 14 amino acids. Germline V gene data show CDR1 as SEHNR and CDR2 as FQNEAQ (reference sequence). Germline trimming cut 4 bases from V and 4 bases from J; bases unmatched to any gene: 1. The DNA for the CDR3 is TGTGCCAGCAGCTCGGGACAGTATAATTCACCCCTCCACTTT. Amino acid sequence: CASSSGQYNSPLHF.

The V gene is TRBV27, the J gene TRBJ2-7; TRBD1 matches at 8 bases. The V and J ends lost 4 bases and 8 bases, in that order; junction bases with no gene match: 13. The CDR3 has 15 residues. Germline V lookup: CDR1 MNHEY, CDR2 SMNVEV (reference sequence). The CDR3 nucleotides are TGTGCCAGCAGTTCGCCGGGACAGGCTAGAAACAAGCAGTACTTC. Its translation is CASSSPGQARNKQYF.

CDR3 amino acids: CASSFVGAYGYTF. The CDR3 DNA reads as TGTGCCAGCAGTTTTGTAGGGGCATATGGCTACACCTTC. The rearrangement links TRBV28 to TRBJ1-2, with D possibly being TRBD1 (5 bases). Germline V gene data show CDR1 as MDHEN and CDR2 as SYDVKM. V lost 3 bases and J lost 5, with 10 bases in between. This CDR3 spans 13 amino acids.

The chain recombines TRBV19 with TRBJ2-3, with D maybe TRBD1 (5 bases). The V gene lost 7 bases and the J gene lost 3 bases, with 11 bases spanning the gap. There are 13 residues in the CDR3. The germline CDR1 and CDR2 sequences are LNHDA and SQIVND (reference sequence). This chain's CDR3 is CASTPPGTDTQYF. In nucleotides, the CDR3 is TGTGCCAGTACCCCCCCAGGGACAGATACGCAGTATTTT.

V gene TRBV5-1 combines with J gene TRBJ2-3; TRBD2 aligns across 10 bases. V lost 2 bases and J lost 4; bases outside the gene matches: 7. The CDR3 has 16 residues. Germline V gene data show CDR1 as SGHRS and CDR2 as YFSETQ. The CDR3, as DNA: TGCGCCAGCAGCTTAGGAGTAGCGGGGGGCTCAGATACGCAGTATTTT. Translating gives CASSLGVAGGSDTQYF.

CDR3 in amino acids: CAISDGPYGYTF. DNA for the CDR3: TGTGCCATCAGTGATGGGCCCTATGGCTACACCTTC. This sequence joins TRBV10-3 and TRBJ1-2, with unresolved D. Trimming shortened V by 3 bases and J by 4 bases, and 6 bases separated the two germline ends. The germline V gene encodes CDR1 ENHRY and CDR2 SYGVKD. The CDR3 is 12 residues long.

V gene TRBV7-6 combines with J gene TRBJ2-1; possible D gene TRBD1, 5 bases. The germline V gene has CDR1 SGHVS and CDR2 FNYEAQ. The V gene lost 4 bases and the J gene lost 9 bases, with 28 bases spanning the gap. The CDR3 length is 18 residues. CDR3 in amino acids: CASSSLPMYGATLSEQFF. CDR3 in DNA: TGTGCCAGCAGCTCACTACCCATGTATGGGGCAACCTTAAGTGAGCAGTTCTTC.

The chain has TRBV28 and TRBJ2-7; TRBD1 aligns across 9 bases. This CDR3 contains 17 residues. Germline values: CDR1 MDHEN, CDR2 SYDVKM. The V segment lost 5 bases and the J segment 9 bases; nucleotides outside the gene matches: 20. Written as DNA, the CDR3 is TGTGCCAGCAGTCCCCCCCACAGGGGGCCGTTTCTACGAGGGCAGTACTTC. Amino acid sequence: CASSPPHRGPFLRGQYF.

The CDR3 reads CASSFNDGGGYTF. The CDR3 region has the DNA TGTGCCAGCAGTTTCAACGACGGGGGAGGCTACACCTTC. The V and J genes are TRBV6-1 and TRBJ1-2; tentative D call: TRBD1 (5 bases). CDR1 and CDR2 (germline): MNHNS, SASEGT. The V and J ends lost 5 bases and 8 bases respectively, with 15 bases between them. CDR3 length equals 13 residues.

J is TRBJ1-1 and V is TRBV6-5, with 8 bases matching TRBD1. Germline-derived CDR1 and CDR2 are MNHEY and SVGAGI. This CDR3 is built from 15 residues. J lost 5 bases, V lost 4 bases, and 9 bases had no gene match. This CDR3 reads CASSLQRQGWTEAFF. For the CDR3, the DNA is TGTGCCAGCAGTTTGCAACGACAGGGGTGGACTGAAGCTTTCTTT.

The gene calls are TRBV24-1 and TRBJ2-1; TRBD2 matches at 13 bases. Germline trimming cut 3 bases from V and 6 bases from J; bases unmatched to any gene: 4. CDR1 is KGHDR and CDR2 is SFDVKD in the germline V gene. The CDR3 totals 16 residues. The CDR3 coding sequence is TGTGCCACCAGTGATCGGACTAGCGGGAGCTCCAATGAGCAGTTCTTC. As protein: CATSDRTSGSSNEQFF.